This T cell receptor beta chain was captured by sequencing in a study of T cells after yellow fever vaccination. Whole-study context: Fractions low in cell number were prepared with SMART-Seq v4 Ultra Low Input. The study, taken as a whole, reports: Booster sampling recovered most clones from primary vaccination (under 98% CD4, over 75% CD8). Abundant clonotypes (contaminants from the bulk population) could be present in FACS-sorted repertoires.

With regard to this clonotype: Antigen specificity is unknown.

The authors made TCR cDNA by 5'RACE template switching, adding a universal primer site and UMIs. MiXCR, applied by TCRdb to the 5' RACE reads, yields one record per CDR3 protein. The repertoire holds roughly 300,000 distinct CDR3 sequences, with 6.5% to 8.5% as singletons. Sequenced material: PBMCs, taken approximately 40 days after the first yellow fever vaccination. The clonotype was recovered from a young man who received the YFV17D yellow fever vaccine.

CDR3 nucleotide sequence: TGTGCCACCAGCCAGACAGGGGGAGAGACCCAGTACTTC. Its translation: CATSQTGGETQYF. The chain uses TRBV24-1 and TRBJ2-5, with TRBD1 matching 9 bases. The CDR3 contains 13 residues. The V gene's germline CDR1 is KGHDR and CDR2 SFDVKD. V was clipped by 7 bases and J by 4 bases; unmatched bases: 3.